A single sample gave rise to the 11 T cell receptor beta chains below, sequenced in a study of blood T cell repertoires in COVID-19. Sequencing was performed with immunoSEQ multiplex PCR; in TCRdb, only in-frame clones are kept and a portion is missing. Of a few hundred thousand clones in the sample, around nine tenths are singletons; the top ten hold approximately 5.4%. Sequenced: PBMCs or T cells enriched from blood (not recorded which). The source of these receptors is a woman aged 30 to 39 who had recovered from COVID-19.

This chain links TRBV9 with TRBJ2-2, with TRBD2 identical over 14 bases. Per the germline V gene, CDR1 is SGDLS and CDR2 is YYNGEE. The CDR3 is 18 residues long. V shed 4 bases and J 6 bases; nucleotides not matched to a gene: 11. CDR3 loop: CASSTGTSGGGGSGELFF. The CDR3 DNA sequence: TGTGCCAGCAGCACCGGGACTAGCGGGGGAGGTGGTTCCGGGGAGCTGTTTTTT.

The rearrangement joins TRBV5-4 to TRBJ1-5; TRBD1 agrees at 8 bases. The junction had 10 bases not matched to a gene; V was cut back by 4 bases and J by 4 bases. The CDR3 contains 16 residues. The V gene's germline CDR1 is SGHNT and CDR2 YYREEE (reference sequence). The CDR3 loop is CASSPRTRGQNQPQHF. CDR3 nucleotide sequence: TGTGCCAGCAGCCCCCGAACCAGGGGGCAGAATCAGCCCCAGCATTTT. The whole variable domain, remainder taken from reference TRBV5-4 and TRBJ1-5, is ETGVTQSPTHLIKTRGQQVTLRCSSQSGHNTVSWYQQALGQGPQFIFQYYREEENGRGNFPPRFSGLQFPNYSSELNVNALELDDSALYLCASSPRTRGQNQPQHFGDGTRLSIL.

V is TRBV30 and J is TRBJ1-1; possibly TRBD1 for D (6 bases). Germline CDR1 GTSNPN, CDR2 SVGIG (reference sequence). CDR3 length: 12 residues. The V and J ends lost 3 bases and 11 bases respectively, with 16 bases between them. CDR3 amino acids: CAWSWAGVFAFF. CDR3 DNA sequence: TGTGCCTGGAGCTGGGCAGGGGTTTTTGCTTTCTTT.

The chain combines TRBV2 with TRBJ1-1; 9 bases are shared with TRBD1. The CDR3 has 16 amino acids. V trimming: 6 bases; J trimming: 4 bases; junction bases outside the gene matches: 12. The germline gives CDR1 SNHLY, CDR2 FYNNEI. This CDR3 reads CASSETRTGARTEAFF. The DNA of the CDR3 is TGTGCCAGCAGCGAAACGAGGACAGGGGCTCGCACTGAAGCTTTCTTT.

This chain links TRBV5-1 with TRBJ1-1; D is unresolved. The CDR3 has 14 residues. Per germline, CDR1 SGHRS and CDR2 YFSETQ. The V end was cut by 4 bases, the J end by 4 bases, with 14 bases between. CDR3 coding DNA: TGCGCCAGCAGCAGAGAGGGCATGGGCACTGAAGCTTTCTTT. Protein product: CASSREGMGTEAFF.

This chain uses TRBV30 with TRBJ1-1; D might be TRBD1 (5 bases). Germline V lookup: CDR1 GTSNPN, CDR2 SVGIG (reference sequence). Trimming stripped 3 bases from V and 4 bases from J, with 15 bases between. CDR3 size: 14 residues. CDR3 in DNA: TGTGCCTGGAGCTGGGGGGGGGTGAGCACTGAAGCTTTCTTT. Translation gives CAWSWGGVSTEAFF.

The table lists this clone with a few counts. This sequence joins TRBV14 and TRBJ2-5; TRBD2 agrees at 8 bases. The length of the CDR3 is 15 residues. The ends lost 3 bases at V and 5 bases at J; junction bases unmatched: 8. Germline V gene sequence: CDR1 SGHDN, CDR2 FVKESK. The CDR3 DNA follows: TGTGCCAGCAGCCACTCAGCGGGGGTAGGGGAGACCCAGTACTTC. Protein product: CASSHSAGVGETQYF. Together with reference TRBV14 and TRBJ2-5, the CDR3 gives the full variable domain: EAGVTQFPSHSVIEKGQTVTLRCDPISGHDNLYWYRRVMGKEIKFLLHFVKESKQDESGMPNNRFLAERTGGTYSTLKVQPAELEDSGVYFCASSHSAGVGETQYFGPGTRLLVL.

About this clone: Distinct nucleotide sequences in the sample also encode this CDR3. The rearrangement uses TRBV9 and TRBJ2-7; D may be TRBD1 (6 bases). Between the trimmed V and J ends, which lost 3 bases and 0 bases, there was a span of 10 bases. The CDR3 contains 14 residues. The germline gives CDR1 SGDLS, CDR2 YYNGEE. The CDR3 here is CASSATGSSYEQYF. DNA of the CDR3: TGTGCCAGCAGCGCCACAGGGAGCTCCTACGAGCAGTACTTC.

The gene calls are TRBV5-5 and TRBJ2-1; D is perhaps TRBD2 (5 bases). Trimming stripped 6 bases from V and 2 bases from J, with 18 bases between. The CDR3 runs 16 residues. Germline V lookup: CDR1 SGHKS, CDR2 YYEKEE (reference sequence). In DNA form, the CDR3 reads TGTGCCAGCATCAGACGTATGGAGACTACCTACAATGAGCAGTTCTTC. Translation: CASIRRMETTYNEQFF.

CDR3 loop: CASSLSRGYGYTF. The CDR3 DNA reads TGTGCCAGCAGTTTATCCCGGGGATATGGCTACACCTTC. This chain links TRBV27 with TRBJ1-2, with D hard to call. Trimming took off 0 bases at V and 5 bases at J, with 7 bases between the two ends. Germline CDR1 MNHEY, CDR2 SMNVEV (reference sequence). The CDR3 is 13 amino acids.

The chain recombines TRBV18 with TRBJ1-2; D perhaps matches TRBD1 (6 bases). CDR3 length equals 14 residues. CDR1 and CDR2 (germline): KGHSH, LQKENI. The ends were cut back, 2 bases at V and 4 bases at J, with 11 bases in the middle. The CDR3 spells CASSPRDKGYGYTF. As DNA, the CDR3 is TGTGCCAGCTCACCAAGGGACAAGGGCTATGGCTACACCTTC.